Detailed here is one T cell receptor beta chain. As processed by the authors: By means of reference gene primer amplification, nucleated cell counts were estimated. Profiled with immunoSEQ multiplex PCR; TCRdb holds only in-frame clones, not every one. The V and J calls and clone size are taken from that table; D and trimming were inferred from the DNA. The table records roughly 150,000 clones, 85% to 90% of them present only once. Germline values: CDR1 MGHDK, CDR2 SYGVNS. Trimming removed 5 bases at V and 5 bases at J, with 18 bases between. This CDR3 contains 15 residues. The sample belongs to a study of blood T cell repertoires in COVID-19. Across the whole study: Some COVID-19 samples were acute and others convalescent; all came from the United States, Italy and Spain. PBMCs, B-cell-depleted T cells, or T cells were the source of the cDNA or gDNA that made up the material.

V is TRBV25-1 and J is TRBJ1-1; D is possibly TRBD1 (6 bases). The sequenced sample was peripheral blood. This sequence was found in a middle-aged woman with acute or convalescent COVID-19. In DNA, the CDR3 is TGTGCCAGCAGTTCATTGTTCGGGACAAAGACTGAAGCTTTCTTT. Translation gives CASSSLFGTKTEAFF.